This T cell receptor beta chain stems from a study of tumor-infiltrating lymphocytes in glioblastoma multiforme. Study outcomes and limitations: T cells were not sorted into functional subsets.

With regard to this clonotype: Its antigen is as yet unknown.

The CDR3 is made up of 12 amino acids. Germline loops: CDR1 ENHRY, CDR2 SYGVKD. The V end lost 11 bases, the J end lost 2 bases, and 12 bases lay between the germline ends. TCR beta libraries were built from RNA through three nested multiplex PCR rounds using modified ARM-PCR. TCRdb recomputed calls from the multiplex PCR reads with MiXCR, one row per CDR3 protein. The data hold 25,000 to 35,000 distinct CDR3 sequences, with 60% to 75% observed a single time. The TCR comes from a male donor with glioblastoma. Sequencing used brain tumor tissue. This chain joins TRBV10-3 and TRBJ1-1; unclear D gene. For the CDR3, the DNA is TGTGCCTCCACCTACGGAAACACTGAAGCTTTCTTT. This codes for CASTYGNTEAFF.